This TCR beta chain emerged from a study of shared clonotypes between healthy human individuals. Looking at the study overall: Donors, aged 18 to 49, were a couple of women and three men. Overall study findings and caveats: Non-shared clonotypes displayed generation probabilities falling below those of clonotypes present in all four donors.

The CDR3 runs 19 residues. V lost 4 bases and J lost 4; bases outside the gene matches: 20. CDR1 is SGHRS, CDR2 YFSETQ, per germline. The assay was immunoSEQ multiplex PCR, and TCRdb's table has in-frame clones only and misses some. The sample has 2 million to 2.5 million clones; almost 96% are singletons. This clone showed up just once. Its antigen remains unknown. This TCR came from a young man in good health. The sequenced material came from naive CD4+ T cells sorted from blood. Subset defined: CD45RA+ positively selected. V usage is TRBV5-1 and J usage is TRBJ2-7, with TRBD2 matching over 10 bases. CDR3 sequence (DNA): TGCGCCAGCAGCCAAGACCTAAGGCTAGCGGGGGAAAGAGATTACGAGCAGTACTTC. Translation: CASSQDLRLAGERDYEQYF. The entire variable domain, with the rest obtained from reference TRBV5-1 and TRBJ2-7, is as follows: KAGVTQTPRYLIKTRGQQVTLSCSPISGHRSVSWYQQTPGQGLQFLFEYFSETQRNKGNFPGRFSGRQFSNSRSEMNVSTLELGDSALYLCASSQDLRLAGERDYEQYFGPGTRLTVT.